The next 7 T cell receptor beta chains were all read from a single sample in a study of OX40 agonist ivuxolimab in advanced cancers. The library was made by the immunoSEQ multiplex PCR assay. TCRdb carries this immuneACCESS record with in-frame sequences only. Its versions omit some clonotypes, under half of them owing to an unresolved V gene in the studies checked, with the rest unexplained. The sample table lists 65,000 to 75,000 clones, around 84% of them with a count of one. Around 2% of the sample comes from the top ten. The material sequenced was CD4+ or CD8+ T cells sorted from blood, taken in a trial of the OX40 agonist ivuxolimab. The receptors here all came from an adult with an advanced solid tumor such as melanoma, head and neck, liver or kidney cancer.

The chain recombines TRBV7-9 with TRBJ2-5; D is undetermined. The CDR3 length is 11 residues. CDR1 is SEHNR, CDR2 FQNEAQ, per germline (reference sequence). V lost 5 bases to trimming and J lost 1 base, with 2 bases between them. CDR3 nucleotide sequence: TGTGCCAGCAGCCCCCAAGAGACCCAGTACTTC. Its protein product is CASSPQETQYF.

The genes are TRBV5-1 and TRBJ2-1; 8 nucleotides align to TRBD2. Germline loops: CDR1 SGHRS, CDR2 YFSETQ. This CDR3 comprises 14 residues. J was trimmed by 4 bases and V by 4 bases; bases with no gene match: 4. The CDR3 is CASSVSGTYNEQFF. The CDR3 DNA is TGCGCCAGCAGCGTTAGCGGGACTTACAATGAGCAGTTCTTC.

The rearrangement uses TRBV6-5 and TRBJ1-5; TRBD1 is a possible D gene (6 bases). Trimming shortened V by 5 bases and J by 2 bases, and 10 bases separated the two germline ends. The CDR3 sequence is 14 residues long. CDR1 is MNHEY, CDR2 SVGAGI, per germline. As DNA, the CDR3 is TGTGCCAGCAGTCCACGGGGGCGCAATCAGCCCCAGCATTTT. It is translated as CASSPRGRNQPQHF.

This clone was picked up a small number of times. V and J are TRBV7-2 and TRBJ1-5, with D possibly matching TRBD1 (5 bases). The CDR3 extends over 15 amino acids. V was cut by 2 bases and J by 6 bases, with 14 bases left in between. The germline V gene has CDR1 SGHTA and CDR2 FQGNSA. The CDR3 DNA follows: TGTGCCAGCAGCTTAAGAGGACAAAGTGGTCAGCCCCAGCATTTT. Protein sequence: CASSLRGQSGQPQHF.

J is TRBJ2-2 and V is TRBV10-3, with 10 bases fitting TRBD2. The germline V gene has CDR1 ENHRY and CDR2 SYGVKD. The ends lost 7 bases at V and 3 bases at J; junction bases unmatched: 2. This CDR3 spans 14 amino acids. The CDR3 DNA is TGTGCCATCAAGCGGGAGGGGCACACCGGGGAGCTGTTTTTT. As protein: CAIKREGHTGELFF.

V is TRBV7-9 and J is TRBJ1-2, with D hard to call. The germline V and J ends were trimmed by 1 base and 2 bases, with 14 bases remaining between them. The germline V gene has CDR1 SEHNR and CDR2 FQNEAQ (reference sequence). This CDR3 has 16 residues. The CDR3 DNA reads TGTGCCAGCAGCTTAGATGGAATTAGGGAGAACTATGGCTACACCTTC. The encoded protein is CASSLDGIRENYGYTF.

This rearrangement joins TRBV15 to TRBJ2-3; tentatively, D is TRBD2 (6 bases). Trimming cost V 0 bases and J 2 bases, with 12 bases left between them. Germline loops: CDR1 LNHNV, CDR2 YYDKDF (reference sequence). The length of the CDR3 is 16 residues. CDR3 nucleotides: TGTGCCACCAGCAGAGATCAAGCGGGCAACACAGATACGCAGTATTTT. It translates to CATSRDQAGNTDTQYF.